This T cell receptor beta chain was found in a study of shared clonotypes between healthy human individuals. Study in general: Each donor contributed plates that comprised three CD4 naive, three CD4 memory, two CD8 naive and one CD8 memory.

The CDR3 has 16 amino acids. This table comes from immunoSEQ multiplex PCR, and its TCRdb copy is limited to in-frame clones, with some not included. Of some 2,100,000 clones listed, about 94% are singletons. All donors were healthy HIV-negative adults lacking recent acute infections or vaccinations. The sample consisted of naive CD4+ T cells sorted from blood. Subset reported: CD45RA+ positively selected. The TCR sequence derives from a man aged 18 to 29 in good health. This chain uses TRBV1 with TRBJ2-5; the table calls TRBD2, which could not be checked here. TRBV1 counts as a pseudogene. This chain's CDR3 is CTSSQPRTYHGETQYF. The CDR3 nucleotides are TGCACCAGCAGCCAACCCAGGACTTACCACGGAGAGACCCAGTACTTC.